What follows are 15 T cell receptor beta chains derived from one specimen sequenced in a study of identical twins. A single record per CDR3 protein comes from TCRdb applying MiXCR to the 5' RACE reads. There are 510,000 or so distinct CDR3 sequences in the sample; nearly 15% occur only once, and roughly 0.44% lies in the top ten. These data were likewise used in another study, on yellow fever vaccine responses in identical twins.

The sequenced sample was CD4+ T cells sorted from blood. These receptors were taken from a woman between 18 and 29 years old in good health.

V is TRBV28 and J is TRBJ2-7; D gene unclear. CDR1 is MDHEN and CDR2 is SYDVKM in the germline V gene. CDR3 length: 16 amino acids. Trimming shortened V by 6 bases and J by 0 bases, and 18 bases separated the two germline ends. The CDR3 DNA reads TGTGCCAGCAGCTCCCAACCTGGCAAAAGCTCCTACGAGCAGTACTTC. Encoded protein: CASSSQPGKSSYEQYF.

This clonotype was counted ten times or more. V and J are TRBV29-1 and TRBJ2-1; 8 nucleotides align to TRBD1. Germline trimming cut 3 bases from V and 2 bases from J; bases unmatched to any gene: 9. This CDR3 comprises 16 residues. Germline V gene sequence: CDR1 SQVTM, CDR2 ANQGSEA. The CDR3 DNA sequence: TGCAGCGTTGACGGACAGGGAAGGGGGGCCTACAATGAGCAGTTCTTC. This sequence encodes CSVDGQGRGAYNEQFF.

V and J are TRBV12-3 or TRBV12-4 and TRBJ1-2, with D perhaps TRBD1 (6 bases). The CDR3 totals 14 residues. V lost 8 bases to trimming and J lost 4 bases, with 17 bases between them. The CDR3 nucleotides are TGTGCCAGCTCGAACCACGGGACAACCTATGGCTACACCTTC. Its protein product is CASSNHGTTYGYTF.

This clonotype has a count of ten or more. The genes are TRBV12-3 or TRBV12-4 and TRBJ1-1, with D perhaps matching TRBD1 (6 bases). V was pared by 5 bases and J by 2 bases, with 15 bases between. This CDR3 region has 15 residues. The CDR3 region has the DNA TGTGCCAGCAGTCCTACAGGGAGGGGAAACACTGAAGCTTTCTTT. Amino acids: CASSPTGRGNTEAFF.

This clonotype appeared a few times. The CDR3 protein is CATSRISSGSMNEQFF. For the CDR3, the DNA is TGTGCCACCAGCAGAATATCTAGCGGGAGTATGAATGAGCAGTTCTTC. The genes are TRBV15 and TRBJ2-1; TRBD2 matches at 10 bases. Germline V gene data show CDR1 as LNHNV and CDR2 as YYDKDF (reference sequence). The CDR3 has 16 amino acids. Trimming cost V 2 bases and J 7 bases; bases outside gene matches: 8.

A few counts support this clonotype. The V gene is TRBV20-1, the J gene TRBJ2-1; a possible D gene is TRBD2 (6 bases). Trimming stripped 6 bases from V and 0 bases from J, with 18 bases between. CDR1 DFQATT and CDR2 SNEGSKA come from the germline V gene (reference sequence). CDR3 length equals 16 residues. CDR3 DNA: TGCAGTGCGGGGCCCGATAGCGGTAACTCCTACAATGAGCAGTTCTTC. Its protein is CSAGPDSGNSYNEQFF.

This clonotype has a handful of counts. The chain links TRBV11-1 to TRBJ2-1, with 7 bases matching TRBD1. With V trimmed by 5 bases and J by 4 bases, 8 bases remained unmatched. The CDR3 length is 15 residues. The germline CDR1 and CDR2 sequences are SGHAT and FQDESV (reference sequence). CDR3 sequence reads: CASSQGGQRYNEQFF. In DNA, the CDR3 is TGTGCCAGCAGCCAAGGGGGACAGCGTTACAATGAGCAGTTCTTC.

This clonotype occurred many times. DNA for the CDR3: TGTGCCATCAGTGAGTCGAAGGCTAACTACAATGAGCAGTTCTTC. Amino acids: CAISESKANYNEQFF. This sequence joins TRBV10-3 and TRBJ2-1; D unresolved. Germline V gene data show CDR1 as ENHRY and CDR2 as SYGVKD. CDR3 length: 15 residues. The germline V and J ends were trimmed by 0 bases and 3 bases, with 9 bases remaining between them.

The chain couples TRBV5-1 to TRBJ2-2; TRBD2 agrees at 8 bases. Looked up from germline, CDR1 is SGHRS and CDR2 is YFSETQ. The CDR3 consists of 16 residues. Trimming cost V 2 bases and J 7 bases; bases outside gene matches: 10. The CDR3: CASSLVPGGARGELFF. The CDR3 DNA follows: TGCGCCAGCAGCTTAGTCCCCGGGGGGGCTCGCGGGGAGCTGTTTTTT.

This clonotype was seen only a few times. The chain combines TRBV20-1 with TRBJ1-6; D not certain. The germline V gene has CDR1 DFQATT and CDR2 SNEGSKA (reference sequence). This CDR3 region has 13 residues. The V end was cut by 5 bases, the J end by 6 bases, with 11 bases between. CDR3 amino acids: CSAPRGGNSPLHF. Written as DNA, the CDR3 is TGCAGTGCTCCGCGGGGTGGTAATTCACCCCTCCACTTT.

This clonotype was picked up many times. J is TRBJ2-7 and V is TRBV10-3; 12 bases align to TRBD2. Germline trimming cut 10 bases from V and 1 base from J; bases unmatched to any gene: 11. Germline V gene lookup returns CDR1 ENHRY and CDR2 SYGVKD. CDR3 length: 16 amino acids. The CDR3 loop reads CATQETSGRFSYEQYF. The CDR3 coding sequence is TGTGCCACACAAGAGACTAGCGGGAGATTTTCCTACGAGCAGTACTTC.

The CDR3 nucleotides read TGTGCCAGCAGTGGAGACAGGACCGGCATTGGGCAGCCCCAGCATTTT. Amino acids: CASSGDRTGIGQPQHF. The chain is built from TRBV2 and TRBJ1-5; tentatively, D is TRBD1 (6 bases). The CDR3 is made up of 16 amino acids. Germline CDR1 is SNHLY and CDR2 is FYNNEI. Trimming pared 4 bases from V and 7 bases from J, leaving 20 bases between.

This clonotype was seen more than once but under ten times. The gene calls are TRBV27 and TRBJ2-2; 12 nucleotides agree with TRBD2. The CDR3 runs 18 residues. Germline V gene lookup returns CDR1 MNHEY and CDR2 SMNVEV (reference sequence). After removal of 1 base from V and 1 base from J, the junction contained 4 bases not matched to a gene. CDR3 DNA sequence: TGTGCCAGCAGTTTATTAGTGACTAGCGGGAGGAACACCGGGGAGCTGTTTTTT. It codes for CASSLLVTSGRNTGELFF.

In this sample, this clonotype turned up a few times. This chain uses TRBV10-3 with TRBJ2-2; 10 nucleotides agree with TRBD2. CDR1 and CDR2 (germline): ENHRY, SYGVKD. Losses at the gene ends were 4 bases for V and 6 bases for J; bases not matched to a gene: 2. CDR3 length: 14 amino acids. In DNA, the CDR3 is TGTGCCATCAGTGTTCTAGCGGGGGCCGGGGAGCTGTTTTTT. It specifies CAISVLAGAGELFF.

In this sample, this clonotype turned up a few times. The chain links TRBV7-9 to TRBJ2-2; TRBD1 is a possible D gene (5 bases). V was shortened by 5 bases and J by 7 bases, with 11 bases between the two germline ends. CDR1 and CDR2 from the germline V gene are SEHNR and FQNEAQ (reference sequence). The CDR3 extends over 13 amino acids. The CDR3 DNA is TGTGCCAGCAGCGCGCAGGGTCACGGGGAGCTGTTTTTT. Amino acids: CASSAQGHGELFF.